This TCR beta chain was obtained from a study of T-cell reconstitution after alpha-beta-depleted transplantation in children. The trim removed 2 bases at V and 5 bases at J, leaving 0 bases unmatched. The CDR3 consists of 14 residues. Germline V gene data show CDR1 as LGHDT and CDR2 as YNNKEL (reference sequence). Unique molecular identifiers were built into the TCRbeta library. TCRdb ran MiXCR on the PCR reads and lists one entry per CDR3 protein. The profile covers 500,000 or so distinct CDR3 sequences, with approximately 32% appearing a single time and around 2.3% taken by the ten largest. This clonotype was counted only a few times.

This sequence originates from a human donor who donated a stem cell graft to a child with aplastic anemia. This chain links TRBV3-1 with TRBJ2-1, with 10 bases identical to TRBD2. Sequencing used PBMCs from the stem cell graft donor, obtained from the stem cell graft. CDR3 coding DNA: TGTGCCAGCAGCCAAACTAGCGGGAACAATGAGCAGTTCTTC. Protein sequence: CASSQTSGNNEQFF.